Sequencing of this TCR beta chain was carried out in a study of blood T cells in healthy people across ages. Germline-derived CDR1 and CDR2 are MNHNS and SASEGT. The CDR3 extends over 14 amino acids. Using a J-beta primer mix together with a sample-barcoded 5' primer, a second PCR was run for roughly 6 to 12 cycles. A single record per CDR3 protein comes from TCRdb applying MiXCR to the 5' RACE reads. The sample has approximately 940,000 distinct CDR3 sequences, around 48% seen once. This TCR was sampled from a man aged 25 to 45 in good health. The sequenced sample consisted of blood. The genes are TRBV6-1 and TRBJ2-4, with TRBD1 matching over 9 bases. The J call is in doubt because the DNA end fits TRBJ2-7 better. Here the CDR3 DNA reads TGTGCCAGCAAACCAGGACAGGGGAGTTACGAGCAGTACTTC. Translating it yields CASKPGQGSYEQYF.